This T cell receptor (beta chain) was identified during a study of T-cell memory formation after mild COVID-19. In the study overall: Largely, the TCR clusters proved donor specific.

TCRdb re-called the 5' RACE reads with MiXCR, one entry per CDR3 protein. In the table there are about 420,000 distinct CDR3 sequences, 20% to 30% of which are singletons. The trim removed 4 bases at V and 0 bases at J, leaving 2 bases unmatched. The CDR3 has 15 amino acids. The TCR originated in an adult woman who had mild COVID-19 (a few samples of this study predate the infection). Cell type and time point are not known. The source material was PBMCs or a T cell subset sorted from them (not recorded which). The chain recombines TRBV12-3 or TRBV12-4 with TRBJ2-2; 7 bases match TRBD1. CDR3 residues: CASSWGQSNTGELFF. As DNA, the CDR3 is TGTGCCAGCAGTTGGGGACAGTCGAACACCGGGGAGCTGTTTTTT.